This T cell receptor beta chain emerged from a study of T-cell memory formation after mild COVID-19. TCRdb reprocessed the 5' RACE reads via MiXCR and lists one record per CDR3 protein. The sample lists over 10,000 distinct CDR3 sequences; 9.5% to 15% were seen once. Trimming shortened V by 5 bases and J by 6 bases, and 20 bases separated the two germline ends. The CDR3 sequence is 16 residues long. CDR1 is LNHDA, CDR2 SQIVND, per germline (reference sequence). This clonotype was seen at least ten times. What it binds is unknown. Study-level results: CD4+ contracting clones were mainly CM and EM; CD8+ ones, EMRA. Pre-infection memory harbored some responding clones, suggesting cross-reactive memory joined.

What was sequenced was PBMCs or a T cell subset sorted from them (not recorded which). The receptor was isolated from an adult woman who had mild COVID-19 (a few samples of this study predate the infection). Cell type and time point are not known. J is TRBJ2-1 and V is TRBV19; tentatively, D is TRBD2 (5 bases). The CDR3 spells CASSPLAGAPPNEQFF. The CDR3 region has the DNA TGTGCCAGTAGTCCTCTGGCGGGCGCACCCCCCAATGAGCAGTTCTTC. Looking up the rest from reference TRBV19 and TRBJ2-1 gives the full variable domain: DGGITQSPKYLFRKEGQNVTLSCEQNLNHDAMYWYRQDPGQGLRLIYYSQIVNDFQKGDIAEGYSVSREKKESFPLTVTSAQKNPTAFYLCASSPLAGAPPNEQFFGPGTRLTVL.